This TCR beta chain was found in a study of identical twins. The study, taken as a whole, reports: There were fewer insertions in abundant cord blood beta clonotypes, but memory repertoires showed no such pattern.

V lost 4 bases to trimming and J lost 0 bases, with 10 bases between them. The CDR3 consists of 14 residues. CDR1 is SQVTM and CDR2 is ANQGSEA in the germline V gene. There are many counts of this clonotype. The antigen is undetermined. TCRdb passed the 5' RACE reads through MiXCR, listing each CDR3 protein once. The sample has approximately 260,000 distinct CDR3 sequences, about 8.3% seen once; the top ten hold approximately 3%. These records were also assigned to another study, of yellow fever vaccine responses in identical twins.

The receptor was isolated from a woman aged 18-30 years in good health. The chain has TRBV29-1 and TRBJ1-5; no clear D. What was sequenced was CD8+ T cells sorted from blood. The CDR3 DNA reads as TGCAGCGTTGGAGAATGGAGTAGCAATCAGCCCCAGCATTTT. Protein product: CSVGEWSSNQPQHF.